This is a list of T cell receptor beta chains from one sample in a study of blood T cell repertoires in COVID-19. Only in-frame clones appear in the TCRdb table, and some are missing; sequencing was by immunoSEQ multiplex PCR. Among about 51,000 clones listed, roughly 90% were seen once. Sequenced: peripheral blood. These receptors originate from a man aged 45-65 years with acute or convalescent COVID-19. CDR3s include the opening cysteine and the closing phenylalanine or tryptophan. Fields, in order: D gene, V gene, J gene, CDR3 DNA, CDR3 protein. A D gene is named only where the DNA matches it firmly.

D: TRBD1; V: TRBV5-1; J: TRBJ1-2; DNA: TGCGCCAGCAGCGGAGGGGGACAGACTAGGGGTATGGGCTACACCTTC; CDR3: CASSGGGQTRGMGYTF
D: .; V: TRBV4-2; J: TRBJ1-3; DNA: TGTGCCAGCAGCCAAGAAGGCAGGGAAAACACCATATATTTT; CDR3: CASSQEGRENTIYF
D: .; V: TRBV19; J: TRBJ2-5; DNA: TGTGCCAGTAGTAGAGGCGGAACCCAAGAGACCCAGTACTTC; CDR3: CASSRGGTQETQYF
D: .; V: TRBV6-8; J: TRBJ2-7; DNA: TGTGCCAGCAGTCGGGCCCACACCAGGGTATCTATCTGCGAGCAGTACTTC; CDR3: CASSRAHTRVSICEQYF
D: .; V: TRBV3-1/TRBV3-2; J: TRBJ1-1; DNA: TGTGCCAGCCGGGGGGCCGAAGAAGCTTTCTTT; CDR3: CASRGAEEAFF
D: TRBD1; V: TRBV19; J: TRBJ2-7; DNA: TGTGCCAGTAGTCCACAACAGGGGAGAACCTACGAGCAGTACTTC; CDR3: CASSPQQGRTYEQYF
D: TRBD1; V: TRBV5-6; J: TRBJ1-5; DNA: TGTGCCAGCCAAACCGGGACAGGGGGCAATCAGCCCCAGCATTTT; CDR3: CASQTGTGGNQPQHF
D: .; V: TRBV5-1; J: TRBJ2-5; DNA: TGCGCCAGCAGCTTGGGGCTAGTCGAGACCCAGTACTTC; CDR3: CASSLGLVETQYF
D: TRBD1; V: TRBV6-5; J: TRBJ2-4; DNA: TGTGCCAGCAGAGCATCCGGACAGGGGTGGCACATTCAGTACTTC; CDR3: CASRASGQGWHIQYF
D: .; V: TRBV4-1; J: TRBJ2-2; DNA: TGCGCCAGCAGCCTATCCCATGAGGGGGTCCGGGCCACCGGGGAGCTGTTTTTT; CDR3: CASSLSHEGVRATGELFF
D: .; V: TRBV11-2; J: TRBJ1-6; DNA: TGTGCCAGCAGCTTTTATGTCCCAGGGTTCTATAATTCACCCCTCCACTTT; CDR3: CASSFYVPGFYNSPLHF
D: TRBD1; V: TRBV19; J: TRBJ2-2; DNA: TGTGCCAGCCGGGACAGGGGTTTAACCGGGGAGCTGTTTTTT; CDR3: CASRDRGLTGELFF
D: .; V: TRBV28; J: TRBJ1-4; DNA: TGTGCCAGCAGTTCCCGAGGCAGAGTTAATGAAAAACTGTTTTTT; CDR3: CASSSRGRVNEKLFF
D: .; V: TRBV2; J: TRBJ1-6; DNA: TGTGCCAGTAAGCGGGACCTCAATTCACCCCTCCACTTT; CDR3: CASKRDLNSPLHF
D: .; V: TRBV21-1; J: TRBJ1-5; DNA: TGTGCCAGCAGCAGTCCCGGGACAGGGTCCAGCCAGGGGCCCCAGCATTTT; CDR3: CASSSPGTGSSQGPQHF
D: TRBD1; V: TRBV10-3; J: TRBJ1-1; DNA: TGTGCCATCAGTGCGAAGGGACAGTTAAACACTGAAGCTTTCTTT; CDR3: CAISAKGQLNTEAFF
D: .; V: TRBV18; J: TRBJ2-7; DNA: TGTGCCAGCTCACCTCTTCGACTCTACGAGCAGTACTTC; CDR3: CASSPLRLYEQYF
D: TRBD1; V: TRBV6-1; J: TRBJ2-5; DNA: TGTGCCAGCAGTGAAACTTGGGGGCCCACAGGGGGAGAGACCCAGTACTTC; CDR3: CASSETWGPTGGETQYF
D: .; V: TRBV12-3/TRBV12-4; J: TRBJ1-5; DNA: TGTGCCAGCAGTTTAATCGAGGGTCAGCCCCAGCATTTT; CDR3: CASSLIEGQPQHF
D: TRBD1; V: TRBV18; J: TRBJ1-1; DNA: TGTGCCAGCTCACCTCTAGAGACAGGGTCCACTGAAGCTTTCTTT; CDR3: CASSPLETGSTEAFF
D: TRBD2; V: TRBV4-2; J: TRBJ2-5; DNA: TGTGCCAGCAGCCAGGGGGGGACCCCACCACAAGAGACCCAGTACTTC; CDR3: CASSQGGTPPQETQYF
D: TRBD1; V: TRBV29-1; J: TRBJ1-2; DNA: TGCAGCGCAGGGACAGGAGCTAACTATGGCTACACCTTC; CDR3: CSAGTGANYGYTF
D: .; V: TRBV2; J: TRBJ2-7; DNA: TGTGCCAGCAGTCTCGTTCAGGGTCCCTACGAGCAGTACTTC; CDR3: CASSLVQGPYEQYF
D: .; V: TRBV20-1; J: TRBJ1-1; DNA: TGCAGTGCTAGTTCGGGGGGCGTGGGAGGCACTGAAGCTTTCTTT; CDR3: CSASSGGVGGTEAFF
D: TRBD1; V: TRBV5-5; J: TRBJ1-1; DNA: TGTGCCAGCAGCGGGGGGACAGTACCGAACACTGAAGCTTTCTTT; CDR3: CASSGGTVPNTEAFF
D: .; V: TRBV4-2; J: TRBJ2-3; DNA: TGTGCCAGCAGCCAAGGGAAGGGGATAGATACGCAGTATTTT; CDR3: CASSQGKGIDTQYF
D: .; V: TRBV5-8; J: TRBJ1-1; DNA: TGTGCCAGCAGCTTTGAGCGGGGCAGGGAGGCTGATAGGGCTTTCTTT; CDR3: CASSFERGREADRAFF
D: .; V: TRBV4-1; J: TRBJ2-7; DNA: TGCGCCAGCAGCCAAGAGGGACTGAGCTCCTACGAGCAGTACTTC; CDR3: CASSQEGLSSYEQYF